This TCR beta chain was captured in a study of technical replicates of blood from a few donors. The CDR3 has 15 residues. Trimming shortened V by 0 bases and J by 1 base, and 8 bases separated the two germline ends. The germline CDR1 and CDR2 sequences are SGHKS and YYEKEE (reference sequence). TCRdb keeps only in-frame clones here, not all; method: immunoSEQ multiplex PCR. The table shows over 85,000 clones, with 90% to 96% occurring only once. The chain uses TRBV5-5 and TRBJ1-5, with D possibly TRBD1 on 5 matching bases. What was sequenced was T cells isolated from PBMCs. The clonotype originates from a human donor in good health. CDR3 sequence (DNA): TGTGCCAGCAGCTTGGGCGGGGCCAGCAATCAGCCCCAGCATTTT. Translating gives CASSLGGASNQPQHF.